The sequence of this T cell receptor beta chain was determined in a study of CD8+CD57+ T cells in acquired aplastic anemia. Genomic DNA acted as the template from which TCR beta VDJ combination and CDR3 sequence profiling were carried out. One entry per CDR3 protein results from TCRdb running MiXCR on the reads. The sample lists around 430,000 distinct CDR3 sequences, over 25% occurring once. All patients picked for sequencing had shown, by flow cytometry, an expansion of CD8+CD57+ cells. Patients had received no therapy at the time of blood sampling. Only a few counts were recorded for this clonotype. Germline trimming cut 5 bases from V and 2 bases from J; bases unmatched to any gene: 10. Germline V gives CDR1 SGHVS, CDR2 FQNEAQ. The CDR3 sequence is 16 residues long.

This TCR was recovered from a human donor with aplastic anemia. The rearrangement links TRBV7-8 to TRBJ2-3; TRBD1 matches at 7 bases. The sample comprised sorted CD4+, CD8+, or CD8+CD57+ T cells (not recorded which) from PBMCs. CDR3 DNA: TGTGCCAGCAGCGGGGACAGAGACCCACCCACAGATACGCAGTATTTT. It yields the protein CASSGDRDPPTDTQYF.